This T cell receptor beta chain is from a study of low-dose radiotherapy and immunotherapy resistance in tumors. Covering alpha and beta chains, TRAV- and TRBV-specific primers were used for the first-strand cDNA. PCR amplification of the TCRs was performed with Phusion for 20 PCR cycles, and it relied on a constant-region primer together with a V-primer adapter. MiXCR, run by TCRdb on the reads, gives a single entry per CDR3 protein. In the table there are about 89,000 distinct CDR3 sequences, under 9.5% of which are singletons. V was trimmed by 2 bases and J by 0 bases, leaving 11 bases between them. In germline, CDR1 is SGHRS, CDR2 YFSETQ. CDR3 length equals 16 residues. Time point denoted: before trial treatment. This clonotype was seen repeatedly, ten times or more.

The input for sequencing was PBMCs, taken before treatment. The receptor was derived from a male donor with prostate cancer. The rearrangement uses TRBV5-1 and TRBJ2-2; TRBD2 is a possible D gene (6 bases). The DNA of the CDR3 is TGCGCCAGCAGCTTAGCGGGCACTCCGAACACCGGGGAGCTGTTTTTT. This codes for CASSLAGTPNTGELFF. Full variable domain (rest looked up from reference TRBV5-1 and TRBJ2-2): KAGVTQTPRYLIKTRGQQVTLSCSPISGHRSVSWYQQTPGQGLQFLFEYFSETQRNKGNFPGRFSGRQFSNSRSEMNVSTLELGDSALYLCASSLAGTPNTGELFFGEGSRLTVL.